Listed below are T cell receptor beta chains from one sample, sequenced in a study of spatial heterogeneity in lung cancer. TCRdb independently ran MiXCR on the 5' RACE reads; one entry per CDR3 protein. The sample lists 40,000 or so distinct CDR3 sequences, 7.5% occurring once. The material was PBMCs, obtained at surgery. The source is a male donor with early-stage non-small cell lung cancer. The CDR3 runs from the conserved cysteine through the conserved F or W. The order of the fields is D gene, clone size, V gene, J gene, CDR3 protein, CDR3 DNA. A D gene is named only where the DNA matches it firmly. Not every row has a clone size; where given, it reads once, few, many or a size class.

d_call: NA
clone_size: few
v_call: TRBV6-2/TRBV6-3
j_call: TRBJ1-6
cdr3_aa: CASSLRGSYNSPLHF
cdr3_nt: TGTGCCAGCAGTCTGAGGGGGTCCTATAATTCACCCCTCCACTTT

d_call: NA
clone_size: NA
v_call: TRBV7-9
j_call: TRBJ2-1
cdr3_aa: CASTGVGGNEQFF
cdr3_nt: TGTGCCAGCACGGGAGTTGGTGGTAATGAGCAGTTCTTC

d_call: TRBD1
clone_size: many
v_call: TRBV6-2/TRBV6-3
j_call: TRBJ1-2
cdr3_aa: CASRTGVANYGYTF
cdr3_nt: TGTGCCAGCAGAACAGGGGTCGCGAACTATGGCTACACCTTC

d_call: TRBD2
clone_size: many
v_call: TRBV2
j_call: TRBJ2-2
cdr3_aa: CASSEALQRLAGGTGELFF
cdr3_nt: TGTGCCAGCAGTGAAGCGCTTCAGAGACTAGCGGGAGGTACCGGGGAGCTGTTTTTT

d_call: NA
clone_size: few
v_call: TRBV20-1
j_call: TRBJ1-2
cdr3_aa: CSARDRGGPPHGYTF
cdr3_nt: TGCAGTGCTAGAGATAGGGGGGGCCCCCCTCATGGCTACACCTTC

d_call: NA
clone_size: many
v_call: TRBV18
j_call: TRBJ1-1
cdr3_aa: CASSPSQNTEAFF
cdr3_nt: TGTGCCAGCAGCCCCTCACAGAACACTGAAGCTTTCTTT

d_call: TRBD1
clone_size: many
v_call: TRBV29-1
j_call: TRBJ1-1
cdr3_aa: CSVLTGLNTEAFF
cdr3_nt: TGCAGCGTCCTGACAGGGTTGAACACTGAAGCTTTCTTT

d_call: TRBD1
clone_size: many
v_call: TRBV9
j_call: TRBJ1-2
cdr3_aa: CASRQGVDGYTF
cdr3_nt: TGTGCCAGCAGACAGGGGGTAGATGGCTACACCTTC

d_call: NA
clone_size: NA
v_call: TRBV7-2
j_call: TRBJ2-1
cdr3_aa: CASSKRGEVYNEQFF
cdr3_nt: TGTGCCAGCAGCAAAAGGGGTGAGGTCTACAATGAGCAGTTCTTC

d_call: TRBD2
clone_size: many
v_call: TRBV12-3/TRBV12-4
j_call: TRBJ2-5
cdr3_aa: CASSSGLAGETQYF
cdr3_nt: TGTGCCAGCAGTTCGGGACTAGCAGGAGAGACCCAGTACTTC

d_call: TRBD1
clone_size: NA
v_call: TRBV6-2/TRBV6-3
j_call: TRBJ2-1
cdr3_aa: CASRQGLHEQFF
cdr3_nt: TGTGCCAGCAGACAGGGGTTACATGAGCAGTTCTTC

d_call: NA
clone_size: many
v_call: TRBV6-5
j_call: TRBJ2-7
cdr3_aa: CASRAGHSIDEQYF
cdr3_nt: TGTGCCAGCAGAGCGGGACACTCGATTGACGAGCAGTACTTC

d_call: NA
clone_size: many
v_call: TRBV6-2/TRBV6-3
j_call: TRBJ1-4
cdr3_aa: CASRNGALIATNEKLFF
cdr3_nt: TGTGCCAGCAGAAACGGGGCCTTAATAGCAACTAATGAAAAACTGTTTTTT

d_call: TRBD1
clone_size: many
v_call: TRBV2
j_call: TRBJ1-6
cdr3_aa: CASSDGQGANSPLHF
cdr3_nt: TGTGCCAGCAGTGATGGACAGGGTGCGAATTCACCCCTCCACTTT

d_call: NA
clone_size: NA
v_call: TRBV3-1
j_call: TRBJ2-3
cdr3_aa: CASSQVAGSTDTQYF
cdr3_nt: TGTGCCAGCAGCCAAGTGGCTGGTAGCACAGATACGCAGTATTTT

d_call: TRBD1
clone_size: many
v_call: TRBV30
j_call: TRBJ1-1
cdr3_aa: CARKATGVGTEAFF
cdr3_nt: TGTGCCCGGAAAGCGACAGGGGTTGGTACTGAAGCTTTCTTT

d_call: NA
clone_size: many
v_call: TRBV7-3
j_call: TRBJ2-1
cdr3_aa: CASSRLAGTGLNEQFF
cdr3_nt: TGTGCCAGCAGCCGCCTCGCCGGGACTGGATTGAATGAGCAGTTCTTC

d_call: NA
clone_size: few
v_call: TRBV20-1
j_call: TRBJ2-7
cdr3_aa: CSASYGGHEQYF
cdr3_nt: TGCAGTGCTAGTTACGGGGGGCACGAGCAGTACTTC

d_call: NA
clone_size: few
v_call: TRBV6-2/TRBV6-3
j_call: TRBJ1-1
cdr3_aa: CASSKVVESTEAFF
cdr3_nt: TGTGCCAGCAGCAAAGTGGTGGAGAGCACTGAAGCTTTCTTT

d_call: NA
clone_size: NA
v_call: TRBV20-1
j_call: TRBJ1-1
cdr3_aa: CSAEIDRQNTEAFF
cdr3_nt: TGCAGTGCTGAGATAGACAGACAGAACACTGAAGCTTTCTTT

d_call: NA
clone_size: many
v_call: TRBV29-1
j_call: TRBJ2-1
cdr3_aa: CSHDGIGETGPFSYNEQFF
cdr3_nt: TGCAGCCACGATGGGATTGGCGAGACTGGTCCTTTCTCCTACAATGAGCAGTTCTTC

d_call: TRBD2
clone_size: NA
v_call: TRBV12-3/TRBV12-4
j_call: TRBJ2-1
cdr3_aa: CASTPELAASYNEQFF
cdr3_nt: TGTGCCAGCACCCCGGAGCTAGCGGCATCCTACAATGAGCAGTTCTTC

d_call: NA
clone_size: many
v_call: TRBV7-8
j_call: TRBJ2-1
cdr3_aa: CATGLQGPSSYNEQFF
cdr3_nt: TGTGCCACCGGCCTCCAGGGGCCTAGCTCCTACAATGAGCAGTTCTTC

d_call: NA
clone_size: NA
v_call: TRBV6-6
j_call: TRBJ2-7
cdr3_aa: CASSYSSDYEQYF
cdr3_nt: TGTGCCAGCAGTTACTCGTCAGACTACGAGCAGTACTTC

d_call: NA
clone_size: few
v_call: TRBV11-2
j_call: TRBJ1-1
cdr3_aa: CASSLGGAREAFF
cdr3_nt: TGTGCCAGCAGCTTAGGAGGGGCTCGTGAAGCTTTCTTT

d_call: NA
clone_size: medium-sized
v_call: TRBV27
j_call: TRBJ2-3
cdr3_aa: CASSTVNPDTQYF
cdr3_nt: TGTGCCAGCAGTACAGTGAACCCAGATACGCAGTATTTT

d_call: NA
clone_size: once
v_call: TRBV7-8
j_call: TRBJ1-1
cdr3_aa: CASSLRWGEVSMNTEAFF
cdr3_nt: TGTGCCAGCAGCTTACGATGGGGCGAAGTTTCCATGAACACTGAAGCTTTCTTT

d_call: NA
clone_size: few
v_call: TRBV2
j_call: TRBJ2-7
cdr3_aa: CASSAYEQYF
cdr3_nt: TGTGCCAGCAGTGCCTACGAGCAGTACTTC

d_call: NA
clone_size: few
v_call: TRBV27
j_call: TRBJ2-3
cdr3_aa: CASSFRGPTDTQYF
cdr3_nt: TGTGCCAGCAGTTTTCGCGGCCCTACAGATACGCAGTATTTT

d_call: NA
clone_size: many
v_call: TRBV6-2/TRBV6-3
j_call: TRBJ2-5
cdr3_aa: CASRPAGSQETQYF
cdr3_nt: TGTGCCAGCAGACCAGCAGGGTCTCAAGAGACCCAGTACTTC

d_call: NA
clone_size: few
v_call: TRBV6-5
j_call: TRBJ1-1
cdr3_aa: CASSYFEGSGTEAFF
cdr3_nt: TGTGCCAGCAGTTACTTCGAGGGAAGTGGCACTGAAGCTTTCTTT

d_call: TRBD2
clone_size: few
v_call: TRBV6-2/TRBV6-3
j_call: TRBJ2-3
cdr3_aa: CASSPPLSGVDTQYF
cdr3_nt: TGTGCCAGCAGTCCTCCGTTAAGCGGGGTGGATACGCAGTATTTT

d_call: TRBD1
clone_size: few
v_call: TRBV4-2
j_call: TRBJ1-2
cdr3_aa: CASSQSRQGGNYGYTF
cdr3_nt: TGTGCCAGCAGCCAATCGCGACAGGGAGGGAACTATGGCTACACCTTC

d_call: NA
clone_size: many
v_call: TRBV2
j_call: TRBJ2-6
cdr3_aa: CASSEYRTNNVLTF
cdr3_nt: TGTGCCAGCAGTGAATACAGGACGAACAACGTCCTGACTTTC

d_call: NA
clone_size: many
v_call: TRBV27
j_call: TRBJ2-3
cdr3_aa: CASREDGTDTQYF
cdr3_nt: TGTGCCAGCAGAGAGGACGGCACAGATACGCAGTATTTT

d_call: NA
clone_size: few
v_call: TRBV5-1
j_call: TRBJ2-3
cdr3_aa: CASSLQGTDTQYF
cdr3_nt: TGCGCCAGCAGCTTGCAGGGAACAGATACGCAGTATTTT

d_call: NA
clone_size: many
v_call: TRBV18
j_call: TRBJ1-2
cdr3_aa: CASSPLPDGYTF
cdr3_nt: TGTGCCAGCTCACCACTGCCGGATGGCTACACCTTC

d_call: NA
clone_size: many
v_call: TRBV21-1
j_call: TRBJ2-2
cdr3_aa: CASSQTPDRLRTGELFF
cdr3_nt: TGTGCCAGCAGCCAAACACCGGACAGGCTGCGGACCGGGGAGCTGTTTTTT

d_call: TRBD1
clone_size: many
v_call: TRBV7-2
j_call: TRBJ1-1
cdr3_aa: CASSTSGTANTEAFF
cdr3_nt: TGTGCCAGCAGCACTTCCGGGACAGCGAACACTGAAGCTTTCTTT

d_call: NA
clone_size: many
v_call: TRBV11-2
j_call: TRBJ2-7
cdr3_aa: CASSSGRTSYEQYF
cdr3_nt: TGTGCCAGCAGCTCCGGACGGACCTCCTACGAGCAGTACTTC

d_call: NA
clone_size: few
v_call: TRBV7-3
j_call: TRBJ1-3
cdr3_aa: CASSFDGVSGNTIYF
cdr3_nt: TGTGCCAGCAGCTTTGACGGGGTCTCTGGAAACACCATATATTTT

d_call: NA
clone_size: many
v_call: TRBV4-2
j_call: TRBJ1-1
cdr3_aa: CASSQDQISEAFF
cdr3_nt: TGTGCCAGCAGCCAAGACCAGATTTCTGAAGCTTTCTTT

d_call: NA
clone_size: NA
v_call: TRBV7-2
j_call: TRBJ2-2
cdr3_aa: CASSLTAAATGELFF
cdr3_nt: TGTGCCAGCAGCCTAACAGCGGCCGCCACCGGGGAGCTGTTTTTT

d_call: NA
clone_size: many
v_call: TRBV5-1
j_call: TRBJ2-5
cdr3_aa: CASSSRAQETQYF
cdr3_nt: TGCGCCAGCAGCTCCCGGGCCCAAGAGACCCAGTACTTC

d_call: NA
clone_size: many
v_call: TRBV12-3/TRBV12-4
j_call: TRBJ1-5
cdr3_aa: CASSLGDGIHF
cdr3_nt: TGTGCCAGCAGTTTGGGGGACGGGATACATTTT

d_call: NA
clone_size: NA
v_call: TRBV14
j_call: TRBJ2-1
cdr3_aa: CASSYRGIYNEQFF
cdr3_nt: TGTGCCAGCAGCTACCGGGGGATTTACAATGAGCAGTTCTTC

d_call: NA
clone_size: few
v_call: TRBV6-5
j_call: TRBJ2-1
cdr3_aa: CASSYSKTAKGQFF
cdr3_nt: TGTGCCAGCAGTTACTCGAAAACGGCCAAGGGGCAGTTCTTC

d_call: TRBD1
clone_size: NA
v_call: TRBV12-3/TRBV12-4
j_call: TRBJ1-2
cdr3_aa: CASSSDRVCTF
cdr3_nt: TGTGCCAGCAGCTCGGACAGGGTATGCACCTTC

d_call: TRBD2
clone_size: many
v_call: TRBV4-3
j_call: TRBJ2-2
cdr3_aa: CASSPGTSGKNTGELFF
cdr3_nt: TGCGCCAGCAGCCCGGGGACTAGCGGAAAGAACACCGGGGAGCTGTTTTTT

d_call: NA
clone_size: few
v_call: TRBV6-2/TRBV6-3
j_call: TRBJ2-1
cdr3_aa: CASSYSKGPHNEQFF
cdr3_nt: TGTGCCAGCAGTTACTCTAAGGGTCCCCACAATGAGCAGTTCTTC

d_call: NA
clone_size: NA
v_call: TRBV19
j_call: TRBJ2-3
cdr3_aa: CASSIADTQYF
cdr3_nt: TGTGCCAGTAGTATAGCTGATACGCAGTATTTT

d_call: TRBD1
clone_size: many
v_call: TRBV27
j_call: TRBJ2-7
cdr3_aa: CASSLSTGYYEQYF
cdr3_nt: TGTGCCAGCAGTCTCTCGACAGGGTACTACGAGCAGTACTTC

d_call: NA
clone_size: NA
v_call: TRBV20-1
j_call: TRBJ2-5
cdr3_aa: CSARGGAQGIGTQYF
cdr3_nt: TGCAGTGCTAGAGGGGGGGCCCAGGGGATCGGGACCCAGTACTTC